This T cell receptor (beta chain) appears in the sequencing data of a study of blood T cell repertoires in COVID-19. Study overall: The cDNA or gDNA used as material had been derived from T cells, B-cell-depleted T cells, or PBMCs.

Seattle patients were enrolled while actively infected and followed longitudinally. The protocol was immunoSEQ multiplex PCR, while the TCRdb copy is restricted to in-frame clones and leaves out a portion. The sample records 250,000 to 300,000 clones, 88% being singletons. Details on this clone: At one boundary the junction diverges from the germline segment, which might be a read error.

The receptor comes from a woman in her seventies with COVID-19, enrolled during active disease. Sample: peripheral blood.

The chain's CDR3 is CASSLGGKQPQHF. CDR3 nucleotide sequence: TGTGCCAGCAGCTTGGGTGGCAAACAGCCCCAGCATTTT. The V gene is TRBV5-6, the J gene TRBJ1-5; D is ambiguous. Germline V gene lookup returns CDR1 SGHDT and CDR2 YYEEEE. The CDR3 is 13 amino acids.